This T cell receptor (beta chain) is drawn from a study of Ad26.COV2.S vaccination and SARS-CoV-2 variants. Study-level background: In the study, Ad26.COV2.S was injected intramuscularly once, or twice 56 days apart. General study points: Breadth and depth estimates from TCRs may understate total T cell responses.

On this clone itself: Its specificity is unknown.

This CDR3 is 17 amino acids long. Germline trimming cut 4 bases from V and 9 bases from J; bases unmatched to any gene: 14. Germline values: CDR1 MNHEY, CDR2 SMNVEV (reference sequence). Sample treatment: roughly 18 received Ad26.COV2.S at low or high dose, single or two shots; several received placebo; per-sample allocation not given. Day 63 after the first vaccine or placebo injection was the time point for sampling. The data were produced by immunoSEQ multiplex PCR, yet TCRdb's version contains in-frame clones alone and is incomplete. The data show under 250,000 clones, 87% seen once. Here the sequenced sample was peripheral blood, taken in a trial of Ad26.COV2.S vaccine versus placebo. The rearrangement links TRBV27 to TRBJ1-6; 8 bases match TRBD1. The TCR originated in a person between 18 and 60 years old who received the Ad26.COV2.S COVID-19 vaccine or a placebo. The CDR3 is CASSSSWGRGHGSPLHF. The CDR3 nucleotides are TGTGCCAGCAGTTCCTCATGGGGCAGGGGGCATGGTTCACCCCTCCACTTT.